The 25 T cell receptor beta chains in this list originate from one sample, sequenced in a study of shared clonotypes between healthy human individuals. Clones were sequenced by immunoSEQ multiplex PCR, and TCRdb holds only the in-frame ones, with some missing. Among 2 million to 2.5 million clones, 85% to 95% were seen once, and the ten largest hold around 0.35%. Sequencing was carried out using naive CD4+ T cells from PBMCs. Subset meaning: CD45RA+ positively selected. The receptors derive from a man younger than 35 in good health. Some clones in this sample may be carry-over from other donors' samples.

The genes are TRBV7-3 and TRBJ2-6; D is perhaps TRBD1 or TRBD2 (5 bases each). Trimming took off 1 base at V and 0 bases at J, with 13 bases between the two ends. This CDR3 region has 18 residues. Germline V gene data show CDR1 as SGHTA and CDR2 as FQGTGA. CDR3 in DNA: TGTGCCAGCAGCTTAAACCCGGGACGGAGCTCTGGGGCCAACGTCCTGACTTTC. Encoded protein: CASSLNPGRSSGANVLTF.

The table lists this clone with a count of one. Other nucleotide sequences from this sample produce the same CDR3. This chain connects TRBV5-1 to TRBJ2-3, with D possibly being TRBD2 (5 bases). Trimming removed 2 bases at V and 0 bases at J, with 10 bases between. Germline CDR1 is SGHRS and CDR2 is YFSETQ. The CDR3 has 15 amino acids. The chain's CDR3 is CASSLGLDSTDTQYF. The CDR3 region has the DNA TGCGCCAGCAGCTTAGGACTCGATAGCACAGATACGCAGTATTTT. Using reference TRBV5-1 and TRBJ2-3 for the parts outside the CDR3, the full variable domain is KAGVTQTPRYLIKTRGQQVTLSCSPISGHRSVSWYQQTPGQGLQFLFEYFSETQRNKGNFPGRFSGRQFSNSRSEMNVSTLELGDSALYLCASSLGLDSTDTQYFGPGTRLTVL.

This chain joins TRBV28 and TRBJ1-5, with D unresolved. In germline, CDR1 is MDHEN, CDR2 SYDVKM. Trimming took 1 base from V and 3 from J, leaving 16 bases between them. The CDR3 runs 17 residues. Here the CDR3 reads CASSLFPASRTNQPQHF. The DNA of the CDR3 is TGTGCCAGCAGTTTATTCCCGGCATCCCGAACCAATCAGCCCCAGCATTTT. Full variable domain (outside the CDR3, taken from reference TRBV28 and TRBJ1-5): DVKVTQSSRYLVKRTGEKVFLECVQDMDHENMFWYRQDPGLGLRLIYFSYDVKMKEKGDIPEGYSVSREKKERFSLILESASTNQTSMYLCASSLFPASRTNQPQHFGDGTRLSIL.

The rearrangement joins TRBV2 to TRBJ2-5; perhaps TRBD2 as D (5 bases). The CDR3 sequence is 12 residues long. The germline V and J ends were trimmed by 2 bases and 11 bases, with 12 bases remaining between them. Germline-derived CDR1 and CDR2 are SNHLY and FYNNEI. The DNA for the CDR3 is TGTGCCAGCAGTGAAAGCACCGGGGAACAGTACTTC. Amino acid sequence: CASSESTGEQYF.

This clone was picked up a small number of times. The genes are TRBV15 and TRBJ1-1, with D tentatively TRBD1 (5 bases). This CDR3 comprises 15 residues. V gave up 3 bases and J gave up 0 bases, with 11 bases separating them. Per the germline V gene, CDR1 is LNHNV and CDR2 is YYDKDF (reference sequence). The CDR3 sequence: CATSSGGAVNTEAFF. In nucleotides, the CDR3 is TGTGCCACCAGCAGCGGGGGAGCGGTGAACACTGAAGCTTTCTTT.

Regarding this clone: Other nucleotide sequences in the sample specify the same CDR3. The chain is built from TRBV7-2 and TRBJ2-5; D is undetermined. V dropped 3 bases and J dropped 4 bases, with 3 bases sitting between them. The germline gives CDR1 SGHTA, CDR2 FQGNSA. This CDR3 is 11 amino acids long. The CDR3: CASSLSETQYF. CDR3 bases: TGTGCCAGCAGCTTGTCAGAGACCCAGTACTTC. Filled out from reference TRBV7-2 and TRBJ2-5, the complete variable domain reads GAGVSQSPSNKVTEKGKDVELRCDPISGHTALYWYRQSLGQGLEFLIYFQGNSAPDKSGLPSDRFSAERTGGSVSTLTIQRTQQEDSAVYLCASSLSETQYFGPGTRLLVL.

Concerning this clone: The sample holds other DNA sequences that translate to the same CDR3. The chain recombines TRBV28 with TRBJ2-7; D uncertain. V shed 3 bases and J shed 2 bases, with 8 bases lying between them. CDR3 length: 13 residues. The V gene's germline CDR1 is MDHEN and CDR2 SYDVKM. CDR3 protein: CASSLGKTYEQYF. The CDR3, as DNA: TGTGCCAGCAGTTTGGGTAAAACCTACGAGCAGTACTTC.

The chain has TRBV4-2 and TRBJ1-1; D is unclear. The CDR3 is 13 amino acids. Trimming removed 0 bases at V and 4 bases at J, with 6 bases between. From germline, CDR1 is LGHNA and CDR2 YNFKEQ. The CDR3 nucleotides are TGTGCCAGCAGCCAAGATTGGGGCACTGAAGCTTTCTTT. Its translation is CASSQDWGTEAFF.

The chain combines TRBV28 with TRBJ1-1, with D perhaps TRBD1 (5 bases). The CDR3 is made up of 12 amino acids. Germline V CDR1 and CDR2: MDHEN, SYDVKM. V was clipped by 7 bases and J by 10 bases, with 16 bases between them. In nucleotides, the CDR3 is TGTGCCAGCACCGCGGTGGGGCAGGGAGCTTTCTTT. Its translation: CASTAVGQGAFF.

CDR3 nucleotides: TGCGCCAGCAGCCAACCGGGACTGGGAAACTACGAGCAGTACTTC. It yields the protein CASSQPGLGNYEQYF. The rearrangement links TRBV4-1 to TRBJ2-7, with a tentative D call TRBD2 (6 bases). The CDR3 is 15 amino acids. Germline values: CDR1 MGHRA, CDR2 YSYEKL. V was shortened by 2 bases and J by 3 bases, with 14 bases between the two germline ends.

V and J are TRBV27 and TRBJ2-3; D ambiguous. CDR3 size: 12 residues. CDR1 and CDR2 from the germline V gene are MNHEY and SMNVEV (reference sequence). The V end was cut by 5 bases, the J end by 6 bases, with 9 bases between. DNA for the CDR3: TGTGCCAGCAGTGCACGAAGGGATACGCAGTATTTT. Translated: CASSARRDTQYF.

This sequence joins TRBV9 and TRBJ1-2; D unclear. The germline V gene has CDR1 SGDLS and CDR2 YYNGEE. V was trimmed by 4 bases and J by 8 bases, leaving 21 bases between them. The CDR3 consists of 15 residues. CDR3 nucleotide sequence: TGTGCCAGCAGCATAACTGGACTGGCTTTGGGCGGCTACACCTTC. As protein: CASSITGLALGGYTF.

V gene TRBV5-1 combines with J gene TRBJ2-7; D may be TRBD2 (6 bases). Germline V gives CDR1 SGHRS, CDR2 YFSETQ. V lost 0 bases and J lost 3, with 10 bases in between. The length of the CDR3 is 14 residues. The CDR3 loop is CASSLGGLNYEQYF. The CDR3 bases are TGCGCCAGCAGCTTGGGGGGACTCAACTACGAGCAGTACTTC.

The V call is TRBV30, the J call TRBJ1-6; TRBD1 is a possible D gene (5 bases). Deletions cut 4 bases from V and 7 bases from J, with 8 bases between. This CDR3 contains 12 residues. Germline assignment: CDR1 GTSNPN and CDR2 SVGIG (reference sequence). DNA of the CDR3: TGTGCCTGGATTAGGGGCAATTCACCCCTCCACTTT. Residues: CAWIRGNSPLHF.

CDR3 in amino acids: CASSEGIDTF. The CDR3 DNA sequence: TGTGCCAGCAGTGAAGGTATCGACACCTTC. This chain links TRBV6-1 with TRBJ1-2, with no clear D. Trimming shortened V by 1 base and J by 12 bases, and 6 bases separated the two germline ends. The germline CDR1 and CDR2 sequences are MNHNS and SASEGT. CDR3 length: 10 residues.

This chain links TRBV28 with TRBJ2-7; 7 nucleotides line up with TRBD2. V shed 7 bases and J 5 bases; nucleotides not matched to a gene: 26. The CDR3 runs to 19 residues. Looked up from germline, CDR1 is MDHEN and CDR2 is SYDVKM. The CDR3 reads CASTPGGIWREPPEDEQYF. The CDR3 nucleotides read TGTGCCAGCACCCCCGGGGGAATCTGGCGGGAGCCCCCCGAGGACGAGCAGTACTTC.

The rearrangement joins TRBV18 to TRBJ1-2; the match to TRBD1 covers 9 bases. The CDR3 has 16 amino acids. In germline, CDR1 is KGHSH, CDR2 LQKENI. Unmatched junction bases numbered 5, after V lost 2 bases and J lost 1 base. The CDR3 DNA reads as TGTGCCAGCTCACCATCCGGGACAGGGCTTAACTATGGCTACACCTTC. It yields the protein CASSPSGTGLNYGYTF. Full variable domain (outside the CDR3, taken from reference TRBV18 and TRBJ1-2): NAGVMQNPRHLVRRRGQEARLRCSPMKGHSHVYWYRQLPEEGLKFMVYLQKENIIDESGMPKERFSAEFPKEGPSILRIQQVVRGDSAAYFCASSPSGTGLNYGYTFGSGTRLTVV.

A remark on this clone: This CDR3 is also generated by other DNA sequences in the sample. The J gene is TRBJ1-3, the V gene TRBV5-1; TRBD1 is a possible D gene (6 bases). The V end was cut by 4 bases, the J end by 0 bases, with 11 bases between. This CDR3 contains 15 residues. The germline V gene has CDR1 SGHRS and CDR2 YFSETQ. The CDR3, as DNA: TGCGCCAGCAGCCGGGACACGAGCTCTGGAAACACCATATATTTT. It is translated as CASSRDTSSGNTIYF.

The chain links TRBV6-1 to TRBJ1-5; perhaps TRBD1 as D (6 bases). The CDR3 extends over 16 amino acids. Germline CDR1 reads MNHNS; CDR2 reads SASEGT. V lost 4 bases to trimming and J lost 4 bases, with 17 bases between them. The CDR3 nucleotides read TGTGCCAGCAGTGTTAGGGCCATGGGGGCGAATCAGCCCCAGCATTTT. It specifies CASSVRAMGANQPQHF.

This chain links TRBV9 with TRBJ1-2, with 10 bases lining up with TRBD1. V was pared by 4 bases and J by 4 bases, with 7 bases of the junction left unmatched. CDR3 length equals 15 residues. The germline CDR1 and CDR2 sequences are SGDLS and YYNGEE. CDR3 region: CASSPGTGAFYGYTF. In nucleotides, the CDR3 is TGTGCCAGCAGCCCCGGGACAGGGGCCTTCTATGGCTACACCTTC.

This sequence joins TRBV7-8 and TRBJ2-1; a possible D gene is TRBD2 (6 bases). Trimming left V 5 bases short and J 5 bases short, with 16 bases between. Per germline, CDR1 SGHVS and CDR2 FQNEAQ. There are 15 residues in the CDR3. The CDR3: CASSPTRDSNNEQFF. As DNA, the CDR3 is TGTGCCAGCAGCCCTACCCGGGACTCAAACAATGAGCAGTTCTTC.

This clone was found a few times. V usage is TRBV29-1 and J usage is TRBJ1-1; no firm D call. The CDR3 runs to 12 residues. Germline CDR1 and CDR2: SQVTM and ANQGSEA. Trimming took off 3 bases at V and 1 base at J, with 6 bases between the two ends. CDR3 in amino acids: CSVDTANTEAFF. DNA of the CDR3: TGCAGCGTTGATACAGCGAACACTGAAGCTTTCTTT.

The gene calls are TRBV18 and TRBJ2-5; 14 bases line up with TRBD2. V was pared by 3 bases and J by 5 bases, with 5 bases of the junction left unmatched. The germline V gene has CDR1 KGHSH and CDR2 LQKENI. The CDR3 is 16 amino acids. This CDR3 is CASSPGTSGSKETQYF. The CDR3 DNA reads TGTGCCAGCTCACCCGGGACTAGCGGGAGCAAGGAGACCCAGTACTTC.

This clone was seen only once. The chain carries TRBV7-9 and TRBJ1-2; 11 positions match TRBD1. Unmatched junction bases numbered 6, after V lost 4 bases and J lost 8 bases. In germline, CDR1 is SEHNR, CDR2 FQNEAQ (reference sequence). This CDR3 has 14 residues. DNA for the CDR3: TGTGCCAGCAGCTCGGACAGGGGGCGCGGGGGCTACACCTTC. Its translation: CASSSDRGRGGYTF.

J is TRBJ1-4 and V is TRBV5-4; tentatively, D is TRBD1 (6 bases). CDR3 length: 17 residues. V shed 4 bases and J shed 0 bases, with 16 bases lying between them. Germline CDR1 and CDR2: SGHNT and YYREEE (reference sequence). CDR3 in DNA: TGTGCCAGCAGCAGACGAGTGGGGGGCACAACTAATGAAAAACTGTTTTTT. Protein product: CASSRRVGGTTNEKLFF.